The 32 T cell receptor beta chains below were found in one sample sequenced in a study of early T cells in non-severe SARS-CoV-2 infection. TCRdb itself ran the 5' RACE reads through MiXCR, one entry per CDR3 protein. The sample has over 85,000 distinct CDR3 sequences; 16% are singletons. Sequenced material: whole blood. Receptor source: an adult who was a healthcare worker with PCR-confirmed SARS-CoV-2 infection or an uninfected control (not recorded which).

This clonotype was detected only a few times. This chain joins TRBV10-3 and TRBJ1-1; 8 positions agree with TRBD1. This CDR3 has 14 residues. The ends lost 4 bases at V and 2 bases at J; junction bases unmatched: 3. The germline gives CDR1 ENHRY, CDR2 SYGVKD. The CDR3 region has the DNA TGTGCCATCAGTGTGGGGACAGGCAACACTGAAGCTTTCTTT. It specifies CAISVGTGNTEAFF.

This clonotype was counted between two and nine times. V usage is TRBV11-2 and J usage is TRBJ2-5; D unclear. This CDR3 comprises 18 residues. Per the germline V gene, CDR1 is SGHAT and CDR2 is FQNNGV. Trimming left V 6 bases short and J 3 bases short, with 26 bases between. The CDR3 is CASRPPKDATREKETQYF. The DNA of the CDR3 is TGTGCCAGCAGACCACCAAAGGACGCGACACGAGAAAAAGAGACCCAGTACTTC.

The gene calls are TRBV7-9 and TRBJ2-7; D is possibly TRBD1 (6 bases). From germline, CDR1 is SEHNR and CDR2 FQNEAQ (reference sequence). This CDR3 region has 14 residues. The ends were cut back, 2 bases at V and 1 base at J, with 9 bases in the middle. The CDR3 DNA follows: TGTGCCAGCAGCTTACGACAGGAGTCCTACGAGCAGTACTTC. Translated: CASSLRQESYEQYF. Looking up the rest from reference TRBV7-9 and TRBJ2-7 gives the full variable domain: DTGVSQNPRHKITKRGQNVTFRCDPISEHNRLYWYRQTLGQGPEFLTYFQNEAQLEKSRLLSDRFSAERPKGSFSTLEIQRTEQGDSAMYLCASSLRQESYEQYFGPGTRLTVT.

This clonotype was seen more than once but under ten times. The chain carries TRBV7-8 and TRBJ1-4, with D perhaps TRBD1 (5 bases). Germline CDR1 and CDR2: SGHVS and FQNEAQ. V lost 5 bases, J lost 9 bases, and 7 bases lay in between. The CDR3 sequence is 11 residues long. The CDR3 reads CASSKGKKLFF. In nucleotides, the CDR3 is TGTGCCAGCAGCAAGGGGAAAAAACTGTTTTTT.

A few counts support this clonotype. The rearrangement uses TRBV6-2 or TRBV6-3 and TRBJ2-1; D may be TRBD1 (6 bases). CDR1 and CDR2 from the germline V gene are MNHEY and SVGEGT. The CDR3 runs 10 residues. V was trimmed by 10 bases and J by 10 bases, leaving 11 bases between them. The CDR3 DNA follows: TGTGCCACATATGACAGGGAGCAGTTCTTC. This codes for CATYDREQFF.

V gene TRBV29-1 combines with J gene TRBJ2-3, with TRBD2 matching over 10 bases. The germline CDR1 and CDR2 sequences are SQVTM and ANQGSEA. The CDR3 is 15 residues long. The trim removed 7 bases at V and 4 bases at J, leaving 11 bases unmatched. The CDR3, as DNA: TGCAGCGCCGCCTTAGCGGGAGGTGGGGCAGATACGCAGTATTTT. Amino acids: CSAALAGGGADTQYF.

V usage is TRBV28 and J usage is TRBJ1-2; 7 nucleotides line up with TRBD1. V gave up 5 bases and J gave up 9 bases; unmatched junction bases: 6. The CDR3 loop spans 12 amino acids. The germline V gene has CDR1 MDHEN and CDR2 SYDVKM. The CDR3 bases are TGTGCCAGCAGTCCAAGACAGGGTCGCTACACCTTC. Protein product: CASSPRQGRYTF.

The chain joins TRBV6-1 to TRBJ1-4; D call uncertain. Germline V gene data show CDR1 as MNHNS and CDR2 as SASEGT. There are 15 residues in the CDR3. V was pared by 6 bases and J by 0 bases, with 11 bases between. CDR3 nucleotides: TGTGCCAGCAGAACTACAGAAGCAACTAATGAAAAACTGTTTTTT. Translating gives CASRTTEATNEKLFF.

The J gene is TRBJ1-2, the V gene TRBV29-1, with 7 positions matching TRBD1. Germline CDR1 is SQVTM and CDR2 is ANQGSEA. The J segment lost 3 bases and the V segment lost 4 bases, leaving 8 bases of the junction unmatched. The CDR3 is 14 amino acids. The CDR3 DNA reads TGCAGCGTTGTAGGACAGGTTCGCGACTATGGCTACACCTTC. It translates to CSVVGQVRDYGYTF.

This clonotype has a single count. This may come from a read error, since a much larger clone is one base off. This chain joins TRBV27 and TRBJ2-7; TRBD1 matches at 9 bases. CDR3 length: 14 amino acids. Germline CDR1 and CDR2: MNHEY and SMNVEV (reference sequence). CDR3 protein: CASSPGTGIYVQYF. CDR3 nucleotides: TGTGCCAGCAGTCCCGGGACAGGGATTTACGTGCAGTACTTC.

The V and J genes are TRBV5-4 and TRBJ2-2; the match to TRBD1 covers 9 bases. Germline V lookup: CDR1 SGHNT, CDR2 YYREEE (reference sequence). V dropped 4 bases and J dropped 6; count of bases not matched to a gene: 10. CDR3 length: 16 residues. CDR3 residues: CASSRTGTGKSGELFF. The CDR3 DNA reads TGTGCCAGCAGCCGTACCGGGACAGGGAAGTCCGGGGAGCTGTTTTTT. Full variable domain (outside the CDR3, taken from reference TRBV5-4 and TRBJ2-2): ETGVTQSPTHLIKTRGQQVTLRCSSQSGHNTVSWYQQALGQGPQFIFQYYREEENGRGNFPPRFSGLQFPNYSSELNVNALELDDSALYLCASSRTGTGKSGELFFGEGSRLTVL.

The V call is TRBV14, the J call TRBJ1-1, with no clear D. The CDR3 runs 19 residues. Germline values: CDR1 SGHDN, CDR2 FVKESK. With 0 bases removed from V and 1 base from J, the gap between germline ends came to 21 bases. Here the CDR3 reads CASSQDGPQNLFSNTEAFF. The CDR3 nucleotides read TGTGCCAGCAGCCAAGACGGCCCACAGAACCTATTCTCGAACACTGAAGCTTTCTTT.

The CDR3 spells CSVETSGTGSYEQYF. The CDR3 bases are TGCAGCGTTGAGACATCCGGGACAGGGTCCTACGAGCAGTACTTC. This chain uses TRBV29-1 with TRBJ2-7; 9 bases fit TRBD1. Trimming at V came to 3 bases and at J to 1 base, leaving 7 bases not matched to a gene. The CDR3 covers 15 residues. Germline V gene data show CDR1 as SQVTM and CDR2 as ANQGSEA.

J is TRBJ2-3 and V is TRBV5-5; 9 nucleotides line up with TRBD1. After removal of 2 bases from V and 1 base from J, the junction contained 5 bases not matched to a gene. Germline-derived CDR1 and CDR2 are SGHKS and YYEKEE (reference sequence). The CDR3 runs 16 residues. This chain's CDR3 is CASSLQGAPRTDTQYF. CDR3 DNA sequence: TGTGCCAGCAGCTTACAGGGGGCGCCTCGCACAGATACGCAGTATTTT.

This clonotype was seen repeatedly, ten times or more. The chain uses TRBV11-2 and TRBJ2-7; 9 bases are a match to TRBD1. Trimming took 1 base from V and 3 from J; bases not matched to a gene: 7. Germline V gene data show CDR1 as SGHAT and CDR2 as FQNNGV. The CDR3 has 16 residues. CDR3 sequence reads: CASSLVSGTGLYEQYF. The CDR3, as DNA: TGTGCCAGCAGCTTAGTGTCCGGGACAGGGCTCTACGAGCAGTACTTC.

Comment on this clonotype: At one boundary the junction diverges from the germline segment, which might be a read error. The chain joins TRBV3-1 to TRBJ2-1; either TRBD1 or TRBD2 may supply D (5 bases each). The V gene's germline CDR1 is LGHDT and CDR2 YNNKEL (reference sequence). The CDR3 has 12 amino acids. In nucleotides, the CDR3 is TGTGCCAGCAGCCAAAACCTCCTAGGGACGCACTTC. It is translated as CASSQNLLGTHF.

The chain uses TRBV28 and TRBJ2-7; D uncertain. Trimming shortened V by 6 bases and J by 4 bases, and 10 bases separated the two germline ends. Germline V gene sequence: CDR1 MDHEN, CDR2 SYDVKM. The CDR3 covers 12 residues. CDR3 sequence reads: CASSGRVYEQYF. The CDR3 region has the DNA TGTGCCAGCAGCGGTAGGGTGTACGAGCAGTACTTC.

The chain has TRBV12-3 or TRBV12-4 and TRBJ2-1; D is possibly TRBD2 (6 bases). Trimming took 3 bases from V and 7 from J, leaving 16 bases between them. The CDR3 runs to 15 residues. DNA of the CDR3: TGTGCCAGCAGTTTTGGGATAGCGGTTGGGAATGAGCAGTTCTTC. Its translation: CASSFGIAVGNEQFF.

The chain joins TRBV6-8 to TRBJ1-5; D gene ambiguous. CDR1 is MNHGY, CDR2 SAAAGT, per germline. The V end lost 5 bases, the J end lost 15 bases, and 5 bases lay between the germline ends. The CDR3 loop spans 8 amino acids. Here the CDR3 reads CASSLSHF. For the CDR3, the DNA is TGTGCCAGCAGTCTCTCGCATTTT.

Only a few counts were recorded for this clonotype. This chain uses TRBV29-1 with TRBJ1-5, with TRBD1 matching over 7 bases. Germline assignment: CDR1 SQVTM and CDR2 ANQGSEA. The CDR3 consists of 13 residues. Losses at the gene ends were 6 bases for V and 4 bases for J; bases not matched to a gene: 6. CDR3 sequence: CSVQGERNQPQHF. The CDR3 bases are TGCAGCGTGCAGGGGGAGAGGAATCAGCCCCAGCATTTT.

This clonotype was seen only a few times. This chain connects TRBV12-3 or TRBV12-4 to TRBJ1-2; maybe TRBD1 (6 bases). The CDR3 spans 15 residues. Trimming pared 7 bases from V and 5 bases from J, leaving 20 bases between. CDR3 DNA: TGTGCCAGCAACCCTCGGGGGGCCCACCGGTATGGCTACACCTTC. Amino acids: CASNPRGAHRYGYTF.

The J gene is TRBJ2-7, the V gene TRBV4-2; 11 bases line up with TRBD2. Trimming took 1 base from V and 0 from J; bases not matched to a gene: 5. The CDR3 spans 17 residues. Germline CDR1 and CDR2: LGHNA and YNFKEQ. The CDR3 DNA is TGTGCCAGCAGCCAAGCGATAGCGGGAGGGTCCTCCTACGAGCAGTACTTC. It specifies CASSQAIAGGSSYEQYF.

There are many counts of this clonotype. V is TRBV7-6 and J is TRBJ1-3; D is uncertain. The CDR3 extends over 16 amino acids. V lost 4 bases to trimming and J lost 0 bases, with 13 bases between them. Looked up from germline, CDR1 is SGHVS and CDR2 is FNYEAQ. The DNA for the CDR3 is TGTGCCAGCAGCTCACCCTCCCACAACTCTGGAAACACCATATATTTT. It translates to CASSSPSHNSGNTIYF.

The chain has TRBV3-1 and TRBJ1-2; possible D gene TRBD1, 5 bases. There are 14 residues in the CDR3. The germline V gene has CDR1 LGHDT and CDR2 YNNKEL (reference sequence). The ends were cut back, 7 bases at V and 4 bases at J, with 16 bases in the middle. In nucleotides, the CDR3 is TGTGCCAGCAAAACCACAGGAGTTGGCTATGGCTACACCTTC. Translation gives CASKTTGVGYGYTF.

V usage is TRBV11-2 and J usage is TRBJ2-1; a weak D match, TRBD1 (6 bases). This CDR3 spans 15 amino acids. The V gene's germline CDR1 is SGHAT and CDR2 FQNNGV. The V end lost 5 bases, the J end lost 5 bases, and 16 bases lay between the germline ends. The CDR3 loop reads CASSPWTELDNEQFF. The DNA for the CDR3 is TGTGCCAGCAGCCCCTGGACAGAACTCGACAATGAGCAGTTCTTC.

The chain is built from TRBV12-5 and TRBJ2-2; 11 bases map to TRBD2. V was pared by 7 bases and J by 4 bases, with 8 bases of the junction left unmatched. Germline V CDR1 and CDR2: LGHNT, FRNRAP. The CDR3 sequence is 16 residues long. CDR3 protein: CASAVRLAGPTGELFF. In DNA form, the CDR3 reads TGTGCTAGTGCCGTTAGACTAGCGGGACCCACCGGGGAGCTGTTTTTT.

CDR3 loop: CASRIAGYGELFF. CDR3 bases: TGTGCCAGCAGGATTGCGGGGTACGGGGAGCTGTTTTTT. The chain is built from TRBV6-5 and TRBJ2-2; D is possibly TRBD2 (6 bases). Germline-derived CDR1 and CDR2 are MNHEY and SVGAGI. The CDR3 totals 13 residues. The V and J ends lost 6 bases and 7 bases respectively, with 12 bases between them.

This clonotype was counted between two and nine times. The rearrangement uses TRBV7-9 and TRBJ1-1; no clear D. Germline CDR1 and CDR2: SEHNR and FQNEAQ (reference sequence). V was clipped by 7 bases and J by 13 bases, with 25 bases between them. This CDR3 comprises 14 residues. CDR3 in DNA: TGTGCCAGCACCACGGACCGATCGGGAATGCAAGTTTTCTTT. Translation: CASTTDRSGMQVFF.

The rearrangement links TRBV10-3 to TRBJ2-2, with a tentative D call TRBD2 (6 bases). The CDR3 loop spans 13 amino acids. Germline V gives CDR1 ENHRY, CDR2 SYGVKD. The V gene lost 7 bases and the J gene lost 6 bases, with 12 bases spanning the gap. The DNA for the CDR3 is TGTGCCATCATGGGCGGGACGCCCGGGGAGCTGTTTTTT. Its translation: CAIMGGTPGELFF.

This chain joins TRBV7-2 and TRBJ2-3, with 10 nucleotides matching TRBD1. After removal of 4 bases from V and 4 bases from J, the junction contained 26 bases not matched to a gene. CDR3 length: 22 residues. Germline V lookup: CDR1 SGHTA, CDR2 FQGNSA. CDR3 loop: CASSYRPGTGAFSVFFADTQYF. CDR3 in DNA: TGTGCCAGCAGCTACCGTCCCGGGACAGGGGCGTTTAGCGTATTTTTTGCAGATACGCAGTATTTT. Complete variable domain (other parts from reference TRBV7-2 and TRBJ2-3): GAGVSQSPSNKVTEKGKDVELRCDPISGHTALYWYRQSLGQGLEFLIYFQGNSAPDKSGLPSDRFSAERTGGSVSTLTIQRTQQEDSAVYLCASSYRPGTGAFSVFFADTQYFGPGTRLTVL.

CDR3 nucleotide sequence: TGTGCCAGCAGCCAAGCGGACCGGAGCAGGACCGGGGAGCTGTTTTTT. Amino acids: CASSQADRSRTGELFF. V gene TRBV3-1 combines with J gene TRBJ2-2, with D unresolved. The V and J ends lost 1 base and 5 bases respectively, with 14 bases between them. The CDR3 extends over 16 amino acids. Germline values: CDR1 LGHDT, CDR2 YNNKEL (reference sequence).

This clonotype was found many times. The chain is built from TRBV28 and TRBJ1-2; perhaps TRBD1 as D (6 bases). V was trimmed by 3 bases and J by 4 bases, leaving 18 bases between them. Germline V gives CDR1 MDHEN, CDR2 SYDVKM. The CDR3 extends over 16 amino acids. CDR3 sequence: CASSFPQGTGTYGYTF. The CDR3, as DNA: TGTGCCAGCAGTTTCCCCCAAGGAACAGGGACCTATGGCTACACCTTC.